What follows describes a single T cell receptor beta chain. The antigen is not known. Possible read error: a much larger clone is one base away. These data come from a study of blood T cells in healthy people across ages. Study-wide points: Naive T cell percentage by flow cytometry tracked strongly with beta diversity. Whereas aged donors had fewer naive CD4+ cells, long-lived donors had more of them and higher diversity.

With a J-beta primer mix and a sample-barcoded 5' primer, a second PCR ran roughly 6 to 12 cycles. TCRdb re-derived calls from the 5' RACE reads in MiXCR, one entry per CDR3 protein. The sample carries around 1,500,000 distinct CDR3 sequences, roughly 30% recorded once. V was clipped by 8 bases and J by 10 bases, with 15 bases between them. The CDR3 length is 12 residues. CDR1 PRHDT and CDR2 FYEKMQ come from the germline V gene (reference sequence). The TCR was taken from a woman between 25 and 40 years old in good health. This chain links TRBV13 with TRBJ2-1; no firm D call. Specimen: blood. The DNA for the CDR3 is TGTGCCAGCGGCCTCCTTATAACCGAGCAGTTCTTC. It yields the protein CASGLLITEQFF.